The source of this TCR beta chain is a study of blood T cell repertoires in COVID-19. TCRdb's table, derived via immunoSEQ multiplex PCR, lists solely in-frame clones and lacks some. This sample has approximately 230,000 clones, with 79% found just once. CDR3 size: 12 residues. V lost 0 bases and J lost 7, with 7 bases in between. Germline loops: CDR1 SGHNT, CDR2 YYREEE (reference sequence). What was sequenced was peripheral blood. The rearrangement joins TRBV5-4 to TRBJ1-1; a weak D match, TRBD1 (5 bases). This receptor was identified in a middle-aged woman with active or convalescent COVID-19. Here the CDR3 reads CASSLEGREAFF. The DNA for the CDR3 is TGTGCCAGCAGCTTGGAGGGGCGTGAAGCTTTCTTT.